Here is one T cell receptor (beta chain) with its context. The target antigen is unknown. This sample stems from a study of identical twins. The germline CDR1 and CDR2 sequences are MNHEY and SVGEGT. With 7 bases removed from V and 4 bases from J, the gap between germline ends came to 7 bases. This CDR3 has 11 amino acids. Study-wide findings and caveats: Insertions were fewer in abundant cord blood beta clonotypes, whereas memory repertoires showed none of this pattern.

Unique molecular identifiers were in the cDNA, with template-switch universal primer binding. TCRdb reprocessed the 5' RACE reads with MiXCR, giving one entry per CDR3 protein. Counted here are roughly 1.6 million distinct CDR3 sequences, about 30% occurring once; the ten biggest clones make up about 0.27%. The receptor was derived from a newborn girl in good health. Material for sequencing was cord blood. This chain uses TRBV6-2 or TRBV6-3 with TRBJ1-2, with D unresolved. CDR3 in amino acids: CASIGPYGYTF. CDR3 DNA: TGTGCCAGCATTGGACCCTATGGCTACACCTTC.